This is a list of T cell receptor beta chains from one sample in a study of spatial heterogeneity in lung cancer. A single record per CDR3 protein comes from TCRdb applying MiXCR to the 5' RACE reads. Here the sample spans tens of thousands of distinct CDR3 sequences, 12% being singletons. This sample comprised PBMCs, obtained at surgery. The source is a female donor with early-stage non-small cell lung cancer. Both conserved end residues are part of each CDR3. The D gene is left open where the match is weak. Only part of the rows carry a size: once, few, many, or a class if the clone is expanded.

clone_size	d_call	v_call	j_call	cdr3_aa	cdr3_nt
NA	NA	TRBV7-9	TRBJ2-1	CASSLASQPNNEQFF	TGTGCCAGCAGCTTAGCAAGTCAGCCCAACAATGAGCAGTTCTTC
NA	NA	TRBV5-4	TRBJ1-2	CASSPSSGSGPGYTF	TGTGCCAGCAGCCCCTCGTCTGGGTCGGGCCCTGGCTACACCTTC
few	NA	TRBV6-1	TRBJ2-2	CASTPDRTGELFF	TGTGCCAGCACTCCGGATCGGACCGGGGAGCTGTTTTTT
few	NA	TRBV20-1	TRBJ2-3	CSAEGKDRRTDTQYF	TGCAGTGCGGAGGGCAAGGACAGACGAACAGATACGCAGTATTTT
NA	NA	TRBV6-6	TRBJ1-5	CASRTLTSQPQHF	TGTGCCAGCAGAACACTGACAAGTCAGCCCCAGCATTTT
NA	NA	TRBV27	TRBJ1-1	CASSLRGGSLGNTEAFF	TGTGCCAGCAGTTTACGTGGGGGAAGTTTAGGGAACACTGAAGCTTTCTTT
few	NA	TRBV4-1	TRBJ2-4	CASSQGALISVGNIQYF	TGCGCCAGCAGCCAAGGGGCCTTAATCTCAGTGGGGAACATTCAGTACTTC
few	TRBD1	TRBV7-3	TRBJ2-1	CASSHGTGEPNEQFF	TGTGCCAGCAGCCACGGGACAGGGGAGCCGAATGAGCAGTTCTTC
many	NA	TRBV19	TRBJ2-2	CASNPGTSNTGELFF	TGTGCCAGTAACCCAGGGACTTCGAACACCGGGGAGCTGTTTTTT
NA	TRBD1	TRBV5-4	TRBJ1-1	CASQSGTGSTEAFF	TGTGCCAGCCAATCCGGGACAGGGTCCACTGAAGCTTTCTTT
NA	NA	TRBV27	TRBJ1-1	CASSSQGLNTEAFF	TGTGCCAGCAGTTCACAGGGTTTGAACACTGAAGCTTTCTTT
few	TRBD1	TRBV3-1	TRBJ2-7	CASSPGQGVYEQYF	TGTGCCAGCAGCCCGGGACAGGGGGTCTACGAGCAGTACTTC
NA	NA	TRBV19	TRBJ2-3	CASSPAPSTDTQYF	TGTGCCAGTAGCCCTGCGCCCTCCACAGATACGCAGTATTTT
NA	TRBD1	TRBV27	TRBJ1-1	CASKAQGANTEAFF	TGTGCCAGCAAAGCACAGGGGGCGAATACTGAAGCTTTCTTT
many	NA	TRBV5-1	TRBJ2-7	CASSLADRFYEQYF	TGCGCCAGCAGCTTGGCCGACAGGTTCTACGAGCAGTACTTC
few	NA	TRBV5-1	TRBJ2-3	CATRPGTSTDTQYF	TGCGCCACTCGACCAGGGACTAGCACAGATACGCAGTATTTT
few	TRBD2	TRBV7-2	TRBJ2-3	CAIGLAGDTQYF	TGTGCCATCGGACTAGCTGGGGATACGCAGTATTTT
NA	NA	TRBV11-3	TRBJ2-3	CASSLSPSRTDTQYF	TGTGCCAGCAGCCTATCCCCGTCCAGGACAGATACGCAGTATTTT
NA	NA	TRBV7-2	TRBJ2-3	CASSLDGSSTDTQYF	TGTGCCAGCAGCTTAGACGGATCTAGCACAGATACGCAGTATTTT
NA	NA	TRBV19	TRBJ2-1	CASSILEGTQFF	TGTGCCAGTAGTATTTTAGAGGGAACCCAGTTCTTC
many	NA	TRBV18	TRBJ1-1	CASSPKGNTEAFF	TGTGCCAGCTCACCAAAAGGGAACACTGAAGCTTTCTTT
few	NA	TRBV15	TRBJ2-5	CATSSPGSDYQETQYF	TGTGCCACCAGCAGCCCCGGATCGGACTACCAAGAGACCCAGTACTTC
NA	NA	TRBV4-1	TRBJ1-1	CASSLIGTGAEAFF	TGCGCCAGCAGCCTGATTGGTACGGGAGCTGAAGCTTTCTTT
NA	NA	TRBV5-1	TRBJ1-6	CASSLAGDANSPLHF	TGCGCCAGCAGCTTGGCCGGGGACGCCAATTCACCCCTCCACTTT
many	NA	TRBV19	TRBJ1-1	CASTSSSGQTEAFF	TGTGCCAGTACCTCTAGTAGTGGCCAGACTGAAGCTTTCTTT
many	NA	TRBV5-6	TRBJ2-4	CASSSAPGPAMSKNIQYF	TGTGCCAGCAGCTCTGCTCCGGGCCCCGCTATGTCCAAAAACATTCAGTACTTC
NA	NA	TRBV20-1	TRBJ2-7	CSASFGQGTSEQYF	TGCAGTGCTAGTTTCGGGCAGGGTACGTCCGAGCAGTACTTC
few	NA	TRBV5-1	TRBJ1-2	CASSLEVNYGYTF	TGCGCCAGCAGCTTGGAGGTCAACTATGGCTACACCTTC
many	NA	TRBV19	TRBJ2-6	CASSPRGGANVLTF	TGTGCCAGTAGTCCGAGGGGTGGGGCCAACGTCCTGACTTTC
NA	TRBD2	TRBV7-8	TRBJ2-1	CASSPSGGTNEQFF	TGTGCCAGCAGCCCCAGCGGGGGGACCAATGAGCAGTTCTTC
NA	NA	TRBV20-1	TRBJ2-1	CSAPLAYNEQFF	TGCAGTGCTCCCCTAGCGTACAATGAGCAGTTCTTC
NA	NA	TRBV6-6	TRBJ1-5	CASSLKGSGDSNQPQHF	TGTGCCAGCAGTTTGAAGGGAAGCGGGGATAGCAATCAGCCCCAGCATTTT
few	TRBD2	TRBV7-9	TRBJ2-1	CASSSSGGGYNEQFF	TGTGCCAGCAGCTCTAGCGGGGGGGGTTACAATGAGCAGTTCTTC
NA	NA	TRBV7-3	TRBJ2-3	CASSLTGSFTDTQYF	TGTGCCAGCAGCCTCACCGGGTCCTTCACAGATACGCAGTATTTT
few	NA	TRBV4-1	TRBJ1-3	CASADGPSTGNTIYF	TGCGCCAGCGCCGACGGACCCTCAACTGGAAACACCATATATTTT
few	TRBD1	TRBV2	TRBJ2-7	CASSLPGQGPLEQYF	TGTGCCAGCAGCCTCCCGGGACAGGGGCCCCTCGAGCAGTACTTC
NA	NA	TRBV4-3	TRBJ1-1	CASSQGGNRAFF	TGCGCCAGCAGCCAAGGGGGAAACAGGGCTTTCTTT
many	NA	TRBV7-2	TRBJ1-1	CASSLRGDNTEAFF	TGTGCCAGCAGCTTAAGAGGGGATAACACTGAAGCTTTCTTT
many	TRBD1	TRBV12-3/TRBV12-4	TRBJ2-2	CASTPDRETGELFF	TGTGCCAGCACCCCGGACAGGGAGACCGGGGAGCTGTTTTTT
NA	TRBD1	TRBV7-8	TRBJ1-1	CASSVRTGGRKAFF	TGTGCCAGCAGCGTCCGCACAGGGGGACGGAAAGCTTTCTTT
few	TRBD2	TRBV19	TRBJ2-3	CASSTSGSTDTQYF	TGTGCCAGTAGTACTAGCGGGAGCACAGATACGCAGTATTTT
many	TRBD1	TRBV20-1	TRBJ1-2	CSAIGTVSYGYTF	TGCAGTGCTATCGGGACAGTATCATATGGCTACACCTTC
many	NA	TRBV20-1	TRBJ2-7	CSAREGYYLSYEQYF	TGCAGTGCGCGTGAGGGTTACTATCTCTCCTACGAGCAGTACTTC
NA	NA	TRBV6-6	TRBJ2-2	CASTPSANRNTGELFF	TGTGCCAGCACACCTTCAGCCAATCGAAACACCGGGGAGCTGTTTTTT
NA	TRBD1	TRBV6-1	TRBJ1-1	CASSVGQGTEAFF	TGTGCCAGCAGTGTGGGACAGGGCACTGAAGCTTTCTTT
few	NA	TRBV6-5	TRBJ2-7	CASSYRRPGDGQYF	TGTGCCAGCAGTTACCGCCGACCAGGAGACGGGCAGTACTTC
NA	NA	TRBV29-1	TRBJ2-7	CSVRDSGWDEQYF	TGCAGCGTACGGGACTCCGGGTGGGACGAGCAGTACTTC
few	TRBD1	TRBV11-2	TRBJ1-1	CASSLVFQGAEAFF	TGTGCCAGCAGCTTAGTATTCCAGGGGGCTGAAGCTTTCTTT
few	NA	TRBV12-3/TRBV12-4	TRBJ1-2	CASSNKGLSGYTF	TGTGCCAGCAGTAATAAGGGGTTAAGTGGCTACACCTTC
few	NA	TRBV20-1	TRBJ1-5	CSTTRIVSATRNQPQHF	TGCAGTACAACGAGGATAGTCAGCGCCACCCGCAATCAGCCCCAGCATTTT
NA	NA	TRBV6-2/TRBV6-3	TRBJ1-2	CASSYSMAGHDGYTF	TGTGCCAGCAGTTACTCGATGGCGGGTCACGATGGCTACACCTTC
many	NA	TRBV29-1	TRBJ2-7	CSVAPGQDPYEQYF	TGCAGCGTGGCCCCGGGGCAGGATCCCTACGAGCAGTACTTC
NA	TRBD2	TRBV7-9	TRBJ2-5	CASSPGTSGQETQYF	TGTGCCAGCAGCCCCGGGACTAGCGGCCAAGAGACCCAGTACTTC
many	NA	TRBV11-2	TRBJ2-7	CASSLDQIEQYF	TGTGCCAGCAGCTTAGATCAAATCGAGCAGTACTTC
few	NA	TRBV6-2/TRBV6-3	TRBJ1-4	CASSYSGGGRKLFF	TGTGCCAGCAGTTACTCCGGCGGAGGGCGAAAACTGTTTTTT
few	TRBD1	TRBV4-2	TRBJ2-3	CASSQVGTGERTQYF	TGTGCCAGCAGCCAAGTCGGGACAGGGGAGCGTACGCAGTATTTT
NA	NA	TRBV6-1	TRBJ1-5	CASSTDSSQPQHF	TGTGCCAGCAGTACCGACAGTTCACAGCCCCAGCATTTT